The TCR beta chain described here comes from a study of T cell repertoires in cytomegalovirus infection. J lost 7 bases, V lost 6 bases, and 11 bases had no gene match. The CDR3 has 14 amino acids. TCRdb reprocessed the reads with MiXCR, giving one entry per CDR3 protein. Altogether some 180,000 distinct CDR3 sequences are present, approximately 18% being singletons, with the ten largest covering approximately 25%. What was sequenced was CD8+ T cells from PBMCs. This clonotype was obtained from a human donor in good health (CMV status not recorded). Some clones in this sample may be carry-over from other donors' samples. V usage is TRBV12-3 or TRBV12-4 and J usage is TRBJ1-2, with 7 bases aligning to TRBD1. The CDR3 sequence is CASSQGGGSAGYTF. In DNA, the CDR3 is TGTGCCAGCAGCCAGGGGGGGGGCTCGGCTGGCTACACCTTC.